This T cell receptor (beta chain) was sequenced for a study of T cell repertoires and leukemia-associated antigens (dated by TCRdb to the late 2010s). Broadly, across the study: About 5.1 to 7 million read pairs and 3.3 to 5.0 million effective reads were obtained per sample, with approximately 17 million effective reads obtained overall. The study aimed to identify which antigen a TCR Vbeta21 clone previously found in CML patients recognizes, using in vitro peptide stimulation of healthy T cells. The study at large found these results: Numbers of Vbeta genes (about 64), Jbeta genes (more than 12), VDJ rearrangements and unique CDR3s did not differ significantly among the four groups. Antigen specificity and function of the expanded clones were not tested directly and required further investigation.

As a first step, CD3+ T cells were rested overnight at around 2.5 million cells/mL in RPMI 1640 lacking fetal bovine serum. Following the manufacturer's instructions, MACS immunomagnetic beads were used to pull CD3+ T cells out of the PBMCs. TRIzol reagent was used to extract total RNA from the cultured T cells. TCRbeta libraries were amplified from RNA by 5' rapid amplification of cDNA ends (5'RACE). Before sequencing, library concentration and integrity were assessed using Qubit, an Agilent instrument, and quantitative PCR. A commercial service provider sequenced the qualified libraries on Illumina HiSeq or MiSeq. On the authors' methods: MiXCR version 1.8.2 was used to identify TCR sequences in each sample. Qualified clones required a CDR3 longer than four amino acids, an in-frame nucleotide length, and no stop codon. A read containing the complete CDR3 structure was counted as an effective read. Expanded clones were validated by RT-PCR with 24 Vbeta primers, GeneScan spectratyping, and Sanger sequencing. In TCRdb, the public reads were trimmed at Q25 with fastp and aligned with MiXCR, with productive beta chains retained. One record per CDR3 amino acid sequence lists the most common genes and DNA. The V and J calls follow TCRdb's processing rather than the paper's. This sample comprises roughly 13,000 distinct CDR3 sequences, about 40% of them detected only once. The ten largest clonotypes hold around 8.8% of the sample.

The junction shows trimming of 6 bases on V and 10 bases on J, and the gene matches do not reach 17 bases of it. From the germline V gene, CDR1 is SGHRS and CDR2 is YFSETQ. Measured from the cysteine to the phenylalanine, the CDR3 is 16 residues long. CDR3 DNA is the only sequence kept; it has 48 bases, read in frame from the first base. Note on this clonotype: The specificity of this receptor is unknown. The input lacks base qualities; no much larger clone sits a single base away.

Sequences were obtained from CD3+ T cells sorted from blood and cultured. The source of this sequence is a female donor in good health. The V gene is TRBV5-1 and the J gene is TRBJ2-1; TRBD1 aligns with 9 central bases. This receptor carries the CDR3 CASKGTGRLAIDEQFF. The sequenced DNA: TGCGCCAGCAAGGGGACAGGGAGGCTAGCGATCGACGAGCAGTTCTTC.